The entry below describes one TCR beta chain. The antigen remains undetermined. The data were taken from a study of cytomegalovirus exposure and HLA in healthy donors. Study as a whole: Earlier, 100 million to 130 million unique TCR beta sequences were recovered from approximately 180 million T cells by an analysis. General study results and limits: Rare TCR sequences predominated, though certain public TCRs were found in many donors.

PCR used 60 Vbeta primers and 13 Jbeta primers. The protocol was immunoSEQ multiplex PCR, while the TCRdb copy is restricted to in-frame clones and leaves out a portion. The sample lists 40,000 to 55,000 clones, 63% occurring once. The CDR3 spans 13 residues. Trimming removed 4 bases from V and 4 bases from J, with 9 bases in between. CDR1 and CDR2 (germline): SGHRS, YFSETQ. The sample consisted of PBMCs. V and J are TRBV5-1 and TRBJ2-1; D perhaps matches TRBD1 (6 bases). The receptor was derived from a man in his 60s in good health and CMV-seropositive. In DNA form, the CDR3 reads TGCGCCAGCAGCGTGGACAGTTACAATGAGCAGTTCTTC. The encoded protein is CASSVDSYNEQFF.